The T cell receptor (beta chain) described here comes from a study of blood T cell repertoires in COVID-19 (dated by TCRdb to the early 2020s). Regarding the study in general: Collaborator samples came from the United States, Italy and Spain and covered acute and convalescent phases of COVID-19. The prospective study material was composed of cDNA or gDNA derived from T cells, B-cell-depleted T cells, or PBMCs. Subjects who had been exposed to COVID-19, were actively infected with it, or had recovered from it provided the deeply sampled blood TCRbeta repertoires that made up the dataset. The repertoires were released in a freely available public database intended as a resource for research on the immune response to SARS-CoV-2. Samples came from the ongoing ImmuneRACE study (first 160 participants) plus 1,254 subjects from 6 global collaborators. Nearly every sample came with metadata listing a de-identified subject ID, COVID-19 status, age in years and sex. Where HLA class I and class II types were available, the types were taken from metadata supplied by the sample provider, not from assay-based typing. The paper as a whole reports these results and caveats: The quantity of clinical and demographic metadata differed by source and by participant and was supplied without curation.

Samples from volunteer blood donors who had recovered from COVID-19 were contributed by a second Seattle source. Whole blood was collected in K2EDTA tubes by collaborating institutions according to the institutions' own protocols. Collaborator samples were shipped for TCRbeta analysis as frozen whole blood, isolated PBMCs, or DNA extracted from either sample type. The immunoSEQ Assay, a bias-controlled multiplex PCR, was used to amplify TCRbeta CDR3 regions from genomic DNA. For the original study's pipeline: The number of nucleated cells in each sample was estimated from the amplification of reference gene primers within the assay. To quantify the absolute abundance of each unique TCRbeta CDR3 rearrangement, sequence reads were collapsed and filtered. For each sample, productive Simpson clonality was calculated as the square root of Simpson's diversity index over productive rearrangements. Drawn from immuneACCESS, this table holds only the in-frame rearrangements with V and J called that TCRdb kept. Clones are partly lost; checked studies trace under half to an unresolved V gene and leave the rest unexplained. V, J and clone size are taken as reported in that table, and D and trimming were inferred from the DNA itself. The sample records about 230,000 clones, 70% to 85% of which are singletons. The top ten hold about 2% of the sample.

This clone appeared many times. Its cognate antigen has yet to be identified. The sample holds no much larger clone one base away, and base qualities are not on file. Specimen: peripheral blood. This TCR was sampled from a man aged 35-49 years who had recovered from COVID-19.

The CDR3 loop reads CAISAFRDSGSPLHF. The nucleotides read TGTGCCATCAGTGCGTTCCGGGACAGCGGTTCACCCCTCCACTTT. The chain was built from TRBV10-3 and TRBJ1-6; 7 central bases correspond to TRBD1. The germline V and J ends show losses of 4 bases and 9 bases respectively, and no gene match explains 9 bases of the junction. CDR1 and CDR2 (ENHRY, SYGVKD) derive from the germline V gene. Including the terminal cysteine and phenylalanine, the CDR3 comprises 15 residues. The DNA shown is the 45-base CDR3, in frame from base 1.